The sequence of this TCR beta chain was determined in a study of T cells in Graves' hyperthyroidism and ophthalmopathy. This clonotype occurred many times. Its specificity is not known. General observations from the study: Most expanded thyroid clonotypes above 0.001 recurred in blood.

The CDR3 is 16 amino acids. V lost 5 bases and J 7 bases, leaving 20 bases between the germline ends. Germline CDR1 is SGHVS and CDR2 is FQNEAQ. Amplified TCR beta CDR3 regions came from RNA transcripts. RT-PCR in the first round (using the HTBI primer set) targeted the TCR CDR3. TCRdb re-derived calls from the multiplex PCR reads in MiXCR, one entry per CDR3 protein. The top ten hold around 32% of the sample, which has around 760,000 distinct CDR3 sequences, 35% seen once. Patients having uncontrolled infection, another autoimmune disease, pregnancy or lactation were not included. This chain connects TRBV7-8 to TRBJ2-2, with D tentatively TRBD2 (5 bases). This clonotype originated in a woman in her thirties or forties with Graves' hyperthyroidism. The sample comprised blood. The CDR3 reads CASSMAESGGGGELFF. CDR3 bases: TGTGCCAGCAGCATGGCCGAATCCGGAGGCGGCGGGGAGCTGTTTTTT.